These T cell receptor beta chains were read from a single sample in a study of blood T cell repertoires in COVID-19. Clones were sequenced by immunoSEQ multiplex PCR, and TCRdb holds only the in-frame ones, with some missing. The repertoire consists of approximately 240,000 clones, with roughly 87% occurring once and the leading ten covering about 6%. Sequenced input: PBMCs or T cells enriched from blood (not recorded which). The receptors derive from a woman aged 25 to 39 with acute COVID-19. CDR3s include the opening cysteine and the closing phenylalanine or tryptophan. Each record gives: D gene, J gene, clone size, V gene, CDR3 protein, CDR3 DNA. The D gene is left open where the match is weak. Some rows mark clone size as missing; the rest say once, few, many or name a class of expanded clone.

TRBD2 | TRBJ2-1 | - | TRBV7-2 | CASSPGLAGGAQFF | TGTGCCAGCAGCCCTGGACTAGCGGGGGGCGCGCAGTTCTTC
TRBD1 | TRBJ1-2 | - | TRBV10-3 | CAIRGQGFGYTF | TGTGCCATCAGAGGACAGGGTTTCGGCTACACCTTC
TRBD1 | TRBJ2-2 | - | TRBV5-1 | CASRGQGVAGELFF | TGCGCCAGCCGGGGACAGGGGGTCGCCGGGGAGCTGTTTTTT
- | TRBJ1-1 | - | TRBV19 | CASSIRPGETEAFF | TGTGCCAGTAGTATCCGTCCAGGGGAAACTGAAGCTTTCTTT
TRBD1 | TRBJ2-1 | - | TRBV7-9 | CASSPGQGANNEQFF | TGTGCCAGCAGCCCCGGGCAGGGGGCGAACAATGAGCAGTTCTTC
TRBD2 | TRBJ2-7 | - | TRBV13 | CASSPRTSGTISYEQYF | TGTGCCAGCAGCCCGCGGACTAGCGGGACTATCTCCTACGAGCAGTACTTC
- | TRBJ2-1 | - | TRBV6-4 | CASITVESYNEQFF | TGTGCCAGCATTACAGTCGAAAGCTACAATGAGCAGTTCTTC
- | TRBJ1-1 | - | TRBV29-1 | CSVDDIHEAFF | TGCAGCGTTGATGACATACATGAAGCTTTCTTT
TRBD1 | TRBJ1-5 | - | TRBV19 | CASSSPGGGYQPQHF | TGTGCCAGTAGTAGTCCAGGGGGCGGTTATCAGCCCCAGCATTTT
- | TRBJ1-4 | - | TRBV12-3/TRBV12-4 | CASSSATNEKLFF | TGTGCCAGCAGTTCCGCAACTAATGAAAAACTGTTTTTT
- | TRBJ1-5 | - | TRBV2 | CASSEDLSQPQHF | TGTGCCAGCAGTGAAGACCTTAGCCAGCCCCAGCATTTT
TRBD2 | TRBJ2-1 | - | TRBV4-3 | CASSLLAGDHNEQFF | TGCGCCAGCAGCCTGCTCGCGGGAGATCACAATGAGCAGTTCTTC
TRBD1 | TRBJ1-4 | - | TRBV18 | CASSPTSTGGFEKLFF | TGTGCCAGCTCCCCGACCAGTACAGGGGGTTTTGAAAAACTGTTTTTT
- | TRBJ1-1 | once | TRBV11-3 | CASSLGGVNTEAFF | TGTGCCAGCAGCCTGGGGGGGGTAAACACTGAAGCTTTCTTT
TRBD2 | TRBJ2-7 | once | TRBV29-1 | CSVVGPLVRGGLDEQYF | TGCAGCGTTGTAGGCCCCTTGGTGCGGGGGGGCCTCGACGAGCAGTACTTC
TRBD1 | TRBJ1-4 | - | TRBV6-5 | CASSYSKSDRARKLFF | TGTGCCAGCAGTTACTCGAAGTCGGACAGGGCACGAAAACTGTTTTTT
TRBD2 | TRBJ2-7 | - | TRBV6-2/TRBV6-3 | CASSYRGAGGPYEQYF | TGTGCCAGCAGTTACCGGGGTGCGGGAGGTCCCTACGAGCAGTACTTC
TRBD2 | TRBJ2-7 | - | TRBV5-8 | CASSYSGRENEQYF | TGTGCCAGCAGTTATAGCGGGAGGGAAAACGAGCAGTACTTC
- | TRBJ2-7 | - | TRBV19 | CASSPRGTYEQYF | TGTGCCAGTAGTCCACGGGGGACCTACGAGCAGTACTTC
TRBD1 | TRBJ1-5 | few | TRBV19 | CASSIVGTGGGQPQHF | TGTGCCAGTAGTATAGTCGGGACAGGGGGAGGCCAGCCCCAGCATTTT
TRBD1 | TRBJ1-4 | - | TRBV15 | CATSSDRVEKLFF | TGTGCCACCAGCTCGGACAGGGTTGAAAAACTGTTTTTT
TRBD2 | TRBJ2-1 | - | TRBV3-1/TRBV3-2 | CASSRRSGSGENEQFF | TGTGCCAGCAGCCGCCGGAGCGGGAGCGGAGAGAATGAGCAGTTCTTC
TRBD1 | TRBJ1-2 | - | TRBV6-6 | CASSSGQLVLNYGYTF | TGTGCCAGCAGTTCGGGACAGTTGGTCTTAAACTATGGCTACACCTTC
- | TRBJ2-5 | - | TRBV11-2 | CASSLIRGAQETQYF | TGTGCCAGCAGCTTAATACGGGGGGCCCAAGAGACCCAGTACTTC
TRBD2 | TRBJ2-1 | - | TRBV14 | CASSLTSGGYNEQFF | TGTGCCAGCAGCCTCACTAGCGGGGGTTACAATGAGCAGTTCTTC
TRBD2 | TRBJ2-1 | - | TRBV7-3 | CASSLNPGGYNEQFF | TGTGCCAGCAGCTTAAACCCGGGGGGCTACAATGAGCAGTTCTTC
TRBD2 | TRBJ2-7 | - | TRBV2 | CASSYPGLALGEQYF | TGTGCCAGCAGTTATCCGGGACTAGCATTGGGCGAGCAGTACTTC
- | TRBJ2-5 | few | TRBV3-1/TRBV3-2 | CASSFFRVETQYF | TGTGCCAGCAGTTTCTTCCGGGTAGAGACCCAGTACTTC
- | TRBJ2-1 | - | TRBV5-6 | CASSQGRTGRFF | TGTGCCAGCAGCCAAGGACGTACTGGGAGGTTCTTC
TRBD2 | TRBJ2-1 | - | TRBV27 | CASSKTSGVPSYNEQFF | TGTGCCAGCAGTAAGACTAGCGGGGTTCCATCCTACAATGAGCAGTTCTTC
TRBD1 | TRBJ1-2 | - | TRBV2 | CASRGTGNGYTF | TGTGCCAGCAGAGGGACAGGGAATGGCTACACCTTC
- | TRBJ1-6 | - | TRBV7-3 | CASSLGLQNSPLHF | TGTGCCAGCAGCTTGGGGCTACAGAATTCACCCCTCCACTTT
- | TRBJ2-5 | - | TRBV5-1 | CASSLASRQETQYF | TGCGCCAGCAGCTTGGCCTCCCGTCAAGAGACCCAGTACTTC
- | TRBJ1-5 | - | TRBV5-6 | CASSWGGLGNQPQHF | TGTGCCAGCAGCTGGGGGGGGCTGGGCAATCAGCCCCAGCATTTT
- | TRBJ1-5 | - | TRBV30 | CAWGGAEGQPQHF | TGTGCCTGGGGCGGGGCGGAGGGTCAGCCCCAGCATTTT
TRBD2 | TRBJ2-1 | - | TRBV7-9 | CASTPGTRENEQFF | TGTGCCAGCACACCCGGGACTAGGGAGAATGAGCAGTTCTTC
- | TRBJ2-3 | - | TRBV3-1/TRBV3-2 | CASSQDSFTDTQYF | TGTGCCAGCAGCCAAGACTCGTTCACAGATACGCAGTATTTT
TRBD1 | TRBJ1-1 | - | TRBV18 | CASSQTGATEAFF | TGTGCCAGCTCACAAACAGGGGCCACTGAAGCTTTCTTT
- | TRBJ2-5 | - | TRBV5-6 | CASSLAYATAETQYF | TGTGCCAGCAGCTTGGCGTATGCCACCGCGGAGACCCAGTACTTC
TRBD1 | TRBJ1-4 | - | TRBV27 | CASSSGQGGGEKLFF | TGTGCCAGCAGTTCGGGACAGGGTGGTGGGGAAAAACTGTTTTTT
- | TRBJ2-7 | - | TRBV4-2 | CASSHPRTEINYEQYF | TGTGCCAGCAGCCACCCCCGGACTGAGATAAACTACGAGCAGTACTTC
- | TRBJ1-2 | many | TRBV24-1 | CATSDLPGKSGYTF | TGTGCCACCAGTGATTTACCAGGGAAGTCTGGCTACACCTTC
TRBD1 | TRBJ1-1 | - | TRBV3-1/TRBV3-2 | CASSQPGQGREAFF | TGTGCCAGCAGCCAACCGGGACAGGGGAGGGAAGCTTTCTTT
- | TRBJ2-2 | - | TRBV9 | CASSAGGQLTGELFF | TGTGCCAGCAGCGCCGGGGGACAGCTCACCGGGGAGCTGTTTTTT
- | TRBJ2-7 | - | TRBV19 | CASSIVSGMGSYEQYF | TGTGCCAGTAGTATCGTTTCGGGGATGGGATCCTACGAGCAGTACTTC
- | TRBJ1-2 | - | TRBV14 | CASSQREYGYTF | TGTGCCAGCAGCCAACGAGAGTATGGCTACACCTTC
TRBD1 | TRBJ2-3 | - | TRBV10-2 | CASRTTGVGADTQYF | TGCGCCAGCAGAACGACAGGGGTAGGCGCAGATACGCAGTATTTT
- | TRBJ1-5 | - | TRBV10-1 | CASSEGVREAAYQPQHF | TGCGCCAGCAGTGAGGGGGTCAGGGAGGCGGCGTATCAGCCCCAGCATTTT
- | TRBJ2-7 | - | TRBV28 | CASSSPGLQDEQYF | TGTGCCAGCAGTTCCCCGGGACTTCAGGACGAGCAGTACTTC
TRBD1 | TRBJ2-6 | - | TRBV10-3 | CAISRDRPRSGANVLTF | TGTGCCATCAGTCGGGACAGGCCCAGATCTGGGGCCAACGTCCTGACTTTC
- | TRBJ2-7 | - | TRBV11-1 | CASSNMGGLPSYEQYF | TGTGCCAGCAGCAACATGGGTGGACTACCTAGCTACGAGCAGTACTTC
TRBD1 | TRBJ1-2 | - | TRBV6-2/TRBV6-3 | CASSYQAGGMGYTF | TGTGCCAGCAGTTACCAGGCAGGGGGAATGGGCTACACCTTC
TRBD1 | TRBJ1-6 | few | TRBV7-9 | CASSYTGQGNSPLHF | TGTGCCAGCAGCTACACGGGACAGGGGAATTCACCCCTCCACTTT
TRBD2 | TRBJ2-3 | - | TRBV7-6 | CASSLTAGGGTDTQYF | TGTGCCAGCAGCTTAACCGCGGGAGGGGGCACAGATACGCAGTATTTT
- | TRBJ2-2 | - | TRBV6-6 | CASRVPIQGTGELFF | TGTGCCAGCAGAGTCCCTATACAGGGAACCGGGGAGCTGTTTTTT